This T cell receptor beta chain was sequenced in a study of blood T cells in healthy people across ages. The study's findings and limits: Observed TCR beta diversity per million T cells went down as age went up. This fall followed a roughly linear course with age. With naive T cell percentage, TCR beta diversity showed a strong correlation. It was held that diversity estimates obtained from one million T cells represented underestimates.

This clonotype came up many times. Its matching antigen is unknown. The second PCR ran roughly 6 to 12 cycles with a sample-barcoded 5' primer and J-beta primers. Each cDNA molecule was tagged by a template-switch adaptor that had 12 random nucleotides. From the 5' RACE reads, TCRdb called clonotypes with MiXCR, one entry per CDR3 protein. The data hold 790,000 or so distinct CDR3 sequences, with about half observed a single time. CDR1 SGHNT and CDR2 YENEEA come from the germline V gene. This CDR3 spans 15 amino acids. With 5 bases clipped from V and 6 bases from J, the junction kept 5 bases outside the gene matches.

V is TRBV11-3 and J is TRBJ2-5, with TRBD2 identical over 14 bases. The receptor comes from a man older than 75 in good health. Sequenced: blood. CDR3 DNA: TGTGCCAGCAGCCCCCGGACTAGCGGGGGGCAGACCCAGTACTTC. This codes for CASSPRTSGGQTQYF.